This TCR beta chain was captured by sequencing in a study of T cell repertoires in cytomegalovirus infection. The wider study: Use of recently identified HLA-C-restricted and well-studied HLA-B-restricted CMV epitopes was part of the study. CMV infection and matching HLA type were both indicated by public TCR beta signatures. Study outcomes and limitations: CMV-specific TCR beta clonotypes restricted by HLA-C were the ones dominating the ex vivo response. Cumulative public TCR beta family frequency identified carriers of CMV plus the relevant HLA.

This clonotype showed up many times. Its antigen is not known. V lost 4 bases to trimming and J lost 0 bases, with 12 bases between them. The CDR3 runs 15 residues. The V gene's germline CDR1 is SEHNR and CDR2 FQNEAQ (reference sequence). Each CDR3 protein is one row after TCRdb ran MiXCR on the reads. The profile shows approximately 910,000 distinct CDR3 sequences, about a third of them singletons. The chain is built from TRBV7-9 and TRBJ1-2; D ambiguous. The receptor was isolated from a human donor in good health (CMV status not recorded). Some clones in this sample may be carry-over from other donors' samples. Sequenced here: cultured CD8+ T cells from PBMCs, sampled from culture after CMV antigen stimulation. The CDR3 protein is CASSSSRSSNYGYTF. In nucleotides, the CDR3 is TGTGCCAGCAGCTCTAGTCGCAGCTCTAACTATGGCTACACCTTC.